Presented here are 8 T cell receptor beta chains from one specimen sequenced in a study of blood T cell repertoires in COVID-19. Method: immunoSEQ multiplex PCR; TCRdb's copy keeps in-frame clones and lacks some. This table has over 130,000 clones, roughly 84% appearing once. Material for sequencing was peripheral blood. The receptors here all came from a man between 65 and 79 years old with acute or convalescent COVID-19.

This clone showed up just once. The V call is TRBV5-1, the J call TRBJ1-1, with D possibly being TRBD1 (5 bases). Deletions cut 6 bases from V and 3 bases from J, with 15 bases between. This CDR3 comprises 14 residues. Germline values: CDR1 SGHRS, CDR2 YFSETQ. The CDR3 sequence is CASTSGIGDTEAFF. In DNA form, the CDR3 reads TGCGCCAGCACCTCAGGGATTGGGGACACTGAAGCTTTCTTT.

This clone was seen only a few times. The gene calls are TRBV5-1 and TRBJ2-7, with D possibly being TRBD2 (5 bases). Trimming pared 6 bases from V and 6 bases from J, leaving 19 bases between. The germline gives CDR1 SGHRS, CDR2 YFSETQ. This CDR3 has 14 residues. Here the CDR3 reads CASTPSGTRTEQYF. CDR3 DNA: TGCGCCAGCACCCCCTCGGGCACTAGGACCGAGCAGTACTTC. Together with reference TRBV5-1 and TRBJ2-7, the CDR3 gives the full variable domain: KAGVTQTPRYLIKTRGQQVTLSCSPISGHRSVSWYQQTPGQGLQFLFEYFSETQRNKGNFPGRFSGRQFSNSRSEMNVSTLELGDSALYLCASTPSGTRTEQYFGPGTRLTVT.

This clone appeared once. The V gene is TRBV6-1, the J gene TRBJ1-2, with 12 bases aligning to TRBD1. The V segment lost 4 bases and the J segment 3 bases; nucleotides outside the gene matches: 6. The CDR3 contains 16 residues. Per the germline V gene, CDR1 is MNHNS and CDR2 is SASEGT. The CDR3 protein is CASSVGTGGAHYGYTF. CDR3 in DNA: TGTGCCAGCAGTGTCGGGACAGGGGGCGCCCACTATGGCTACACCTTC.

The CDR3 region has the DNA TGTGCCAGCAGCTTAACGGGCTCCTATAATTCACCCCTCCACTTT. Its translation is CASSLTGSYNSPLHF. The chain joins TRBV11-2 to TRBJ1-6; D is undetermined. The CDR3 runs to 15 residues. Germline CDR1 and CDR2: SGHAT and FQNNGV. The V gene lost 2 bases and the J gene lost 0 bases, with 5 bases spanning the gap.

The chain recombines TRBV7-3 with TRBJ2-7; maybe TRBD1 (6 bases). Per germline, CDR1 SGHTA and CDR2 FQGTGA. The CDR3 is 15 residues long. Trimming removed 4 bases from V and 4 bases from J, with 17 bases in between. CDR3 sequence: CASSYRPGAGYEQYF. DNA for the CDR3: TGTGCCAGCAGCTACAGACCAGGGGCCGGTTACGAGCAGTACTTC.

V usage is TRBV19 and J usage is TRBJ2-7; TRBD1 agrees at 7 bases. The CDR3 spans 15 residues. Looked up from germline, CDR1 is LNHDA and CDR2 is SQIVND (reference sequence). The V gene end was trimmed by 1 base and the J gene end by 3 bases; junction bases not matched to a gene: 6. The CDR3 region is CASSIAEDRNYEQYF. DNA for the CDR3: TGTGCCAGTAGTATAGCGGAGGACAGGAACTACGAGCAGTACTTC.

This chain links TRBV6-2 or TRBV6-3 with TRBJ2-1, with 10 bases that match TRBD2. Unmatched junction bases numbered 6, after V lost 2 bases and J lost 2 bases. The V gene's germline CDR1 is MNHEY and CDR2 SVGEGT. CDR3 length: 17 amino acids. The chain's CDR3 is CASSYIRTSGAYNEQFF. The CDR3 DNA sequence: TGTGCCAGCAGTTACATTAGGACTAGCGGAGCCTACAATGAGCAGTTCTTC.

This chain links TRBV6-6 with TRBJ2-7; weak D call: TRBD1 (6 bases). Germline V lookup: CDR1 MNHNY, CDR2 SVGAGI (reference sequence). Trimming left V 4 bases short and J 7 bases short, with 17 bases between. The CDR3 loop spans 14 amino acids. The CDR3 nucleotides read TGTGCCAGCAGTTTCGGGACACGGCGTGGGGAGCAGTACTTC. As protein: CASSFGTRRGEQYF.